The 13 T cell receptor beta chains in this list originate from one sample, sequenced in a study of T cells after yellow fever vaccination. TCRdb independently ran MiXCR on the 5' RACE reads; one entry per CDR3 protein. The data contain about 580,000 distinct CDR3 sequences, roughly 17% of them singletons. The starting material was PBMCs, obtained less than 6 days after the first yellow fever vaccination. These receptors were obtained from a man younger than 35 who received the YFV17D yellow fever vaccine.

There are a few counts of this clonotype. V is TRBV12-3 or TRBV12-4 and J is TRBJ1-4; 7 bases agree with TRBD1. V shed 7 bases and J 8 bases; nucleotides not matched to a gene: 10. The CDR3 has 14 amino acids. The CDR3 loop reads CASTPRDSGEKLFF. The CDR3 coding sequence is TGTGCCAGCACCCCACGGGACAGTGGGGAAAAACTGTTTTTT.

This clonotype turned up a few times. The chain employs TRBV6-1 and TRBJ2-3; maybe TRBD1 (5 bases). The V end was cut by 10 bases, the J end by 0 bases, with 11 bases between. This CDR3 spans 13 amino acids. In germline, CDR1 is MNHNS, CDR2 SASEGT. The CDR3 loop is CAIQGSSTDTQYF. The CDR3 DNA sequence: TGTGCCATCCAGGGTTCTAGCACAGATACGCAGTATTTT.

This clonotype was picked up a small number of times. J is TRBJ2-1 and V is TRBV9; D might be TRBD2 (6 bases). Germline CDR1 reads SGDLS; CDR2 reads YYNGEE. The CDR3 length is 15 residues. With 4 bases removed from V and 6 bases from J, the gap between germline ends came to 17 bases. DNA of the CDR3: TGTGCCAGCAGCCCAGGAGGGCCACGACCCAATGAGCAGTTCTTC. It encodes CASSPGGPRPNEQFF.

This clonotype showed up many times. This chain connects TRBV20-1 to TRBJ2-3; D gene ambiguous. Trimming took 0 bases from V and 1 from J, leaving 8 bases between them. This CDR3 contains 14 residues. Germline CDR1 reads DFQATT; CDR2 reads SNEGSKA (reference sequence). The CDR3 bases are TGCAGTGCTAGAGATGCGATGGGCACAGATACGCAGTATTTT. It yields the protein CSARDAMGTDTQYF.

This clonotype showed up just a few times. The chain is built from TRBV30 and TRBJ1-1; D remains unclear. The germline V gene encodes CDR1 GTSNPN and CDR2 SVGIG (reference sequence). V was cut by 1 base and J by 6 bases, with 15 bases left in between. The CDR3 covers 14 residues. CDR3 sequence: CAWSEGVGGAEAFF. The CDR3 region has the DNA TGTGCCTGGAGTGAGGGCGTCGGTGGGGCTGAAGCTTTCTTT.

The chain combines TRBV6-2 or TRBV6-3 with TRBJ1-1; 8 bases map to TRBD1. Germline values: CDR1 MNHEY, CDR2 SVGEGT. With V trimmed by 6 bases and J by 3 bases, 3 bases remained unmatched. This CDR3 spans 13 amino acids. CDR3 in amino acids: CASRSGGHTEAFF. The CDR3 nucleotides read TGTGCCAGCAGGTCAGGGGGCCACACTGAAGCTTTCTTT.

V and J are TRBV20-1 and TRBJ2-3, with D unresolved. Germline V gene data show CDR1 as DFQATT and CDR2 as SNEGSKA (reference sequence). V was shortened by 5 bases and J by 7 bases, with 10 bases between the two germline ends. CDR3 size: 11 residues. In DNA, the CDR3 is TGCAGTGCTTTACCTGGGCATACGCAGTATTTT. It translates to CSALPGHTQYF.

The CDR3 coding sequence is TGTGCCAGCAGCTTGGGGGCCAAAACAGGGAAAACAGATACGCAGTATTTT. Its translation: CASSLGAKTGKTDTQYF. The V gene is TRBV5-4, the J gene TRBJ2-3; a weak D match, TRBD1 (6 bases). Germline V gene lookup returns CDR1 SGHNT and CDR2 YYREEE (reference sequence). The CDR3 has 17 residues. V was clipped by 0 bases and J by 3 bases, with 17 bases between them.

The chain links TRBV7-2 to TRBJ1-1; 7 bases agree with TRBD1. CDR1 and CDR2 from the germline V gene are SGHTA and FQGNSA. The junction had 11 bases not matched to a gene; V was cut back by 7 bases and J by 3 bases. The CDR3 contains 15 residues. CDR3 region: CASKQGSRDHTEAFF. The CDR3 DNA sequence: TGTGCCAGCAAACAGGGGAGCAGGGACCACACTGAAGCTTTCTTT.

The rearrangement links TRBV4-2 to TRBJ2-3; D perhaps matches TRBD2 (5 bases). Deletions cut 4 bases from V and 2 bases from J, with 25 bases between. From germline, CDR1 is LGHNA and CDR2 YNFKEQ. The CDR3 totals 19 residues. The CDR3 region has the DNA TGTGCCAGCAGCCTTCGGGGAAGATTGCTGGTCGGGGACACAGATACGCAGTATTTT. Translating gives CASSLRGRLLVGDTDTQYF.

This clonotype has more than one count but fewer than ten. The rearrangement links TRBV28 to TRBJ1-2; 7 bases fit TRBD1. Trimming removed 6 bases from V and 0 bases from J; junction bases left unmatched: 4. Germline V CDR1 and CDR2: MDHEN, SYDVKM. The CDR3 covers 14 residues. CDR3 nucleotides: TGTGCCAGCAGGACGGGACAGTCTAACTATGGCTACACCTTC. Residues: CASRTGQSNYGYTF.

The rearrangement joins TRBV19 to TRBJ2-1; TRBD2 might be the D (5 bases). The CDR3 runs to 11 residues. Trimming left V 3 bases short and J 13 bases short, with 10 bases between. Germline CDR1 is LNHDA and CDR2 is SQIVND (reference sequence). CDR3 DNA: TGTGCCAGTAGTATGAGGGAAAACCAGTTCTTC. Its translation is CASSMRENQFF. Supplemented by reference TRBV19 and TRBJ2-1, the full variable domain reads DGGITQSPKYLFRKEGQNVTLSCEQNLNHDAMYWYRQDPGQGLRLIYYSQIVNDFQKGDIAEGYSVSREKKESFPLTVTSAQKNPTAFYLCASSMRENQFFGPGTRLTVL.

This clonotype was seen at least ten times. V and J are TRBV4-1 and TRBJ2-3; no definite D call. This CDR3 contains 13 residues. Trimming left V 7 bases short and J 5 bases short, with 13 bases between. Per the germline V gene, CDR1 is MGHRA and CDR2 is YSYEKL. The chain's CDR3 is CASTGGPRDTQYF. Here the CDR3 DNA reads TGCGCCAGCACCGGTGGTCCGCGAGATACGCAGTATTTT.